These 7 T cell receptor beta chains originate from one sample sequenced in a study of cytomegalovirus exposure and HLA in healthy donors. PCR amplification relied on 60 Vbeta primers (plus 13 Jbeta primers). Assay: immunoSEQ multiplex PCR; the TCRdb copy retains only in-frame clones and omits some. The sample contains around 170,000 clones, about 78% of which appear only once. The sequenced sample consisted of PBMCs. The origin of the receptors is a male donor in good health and CMV-seronegative.

This clone was seen once. The chain carries TRBV10-3 and TRBJ2-5, with D maybe TRBD1 (6 bases). Germline CDR1 and CDR2: ENHRY and SYGVKD. The V end was cut by 5 bases, the J end by 0 bases, with 7 bases between. The CDR3 is made up of 13 amino acids. DNA of the CDR3: TGTGCCATCAGTCGGACAGACCAAGAGACCCAGTACTTC. The encoded protein is CAISRTDQETQYF.

The chain recombines TRBV10-3 with TRBJ1-3; D is unresolved. The V end was cut by 7 bases, the J end by 4 bases, with 8 bases between. CDR3 length: 12 amino acids. Germline V CDR1 and CDR2: ENHRY, SYGVKD. CDR3 bases: TGTGCCATCAAGGGAGGAGGAAACACCATATATTTT. It yields the protein CAIKGGGNTIYF.

The chain employs TRBV5-4 and TRBJ1-6, with 9 bases fitting TRBD1. This CDR3 spans 15 amino acids. Germline V lookup: CDR1 SGHNT, CDR2 YYREEE (reference sequence). The ends lost 4 bases at V and 7 bases at J; junction bases unmatched: 6. In DNA form, the CDR3 reads TGTGCCAGCAGCGACTCCGGGACAGGGAATTCACCCCTCCACTTT. Protein: CASSDSGTGNSPLHF.

This CDR3 reads CASSLDRGEQPQHF. The CDR3 DNA reads as TGTGCCAGCAGCTTAGACAGGGGAGAACAGCCCCAGCATTTT. J is TRBJ1-5 and V is TRBV7-2, with 7 bases matching TRBD1. After removal of 1 base from V and 7 bases from J, the junction contained 4 bases not matched to a gene. Germline CDR1 reads SGHTA; CDR2 reads FQGNSA. The CDR3 is made up of 14 amino acids. Supplemented by reference TRBV7-2 and TRBJ1-5, the full variable domain reads GAGVSQSPSNKVTEKGKDVELRCDPISGHTALYWYRQSLGQGLEFLIYFQGNSAPDKSGLPSDRFSAERTGGSVSTLTIQRTQQEDSAVYLCASSLDRGEQPQHFGDGTRLSIL.

This clone was recorded a few times. The J gene is TRBJ2-1, the V gene TRBV2, with D possibly TRBD1 on 6 matching bases. Trimming pared 7 bases from V and 0 bases from J, leaving 10 bases between. CDR1 and CDR2 (germline): SNHLY, FYNNEI. The CDR3 length is 14 residues. The CDR3 nucleotides read TGTGCCAGCATCGGACAGATCTCCTACAATGAGCAGTTCTTC. Its protein product is CASIGQISYNEQFF.

The chain combines TRBV6-5 with TRBJ1-6; the D gene is possibly TRBD1 (6 bases). CDR3 size: 13 residues. V lost 5 bases to trimming and J lost 8 bases, with 10 bases between them. Germline-derived CDR1 and CDR2 are MNHEY and SVGAGI. DNA for the CDR3: TGTGCCAGCAGTAACAGGGCGTATTCACCCCTCCACTTT. This sequence encodes CASSNRAYSPLHF.

The V and J genes are TRBV19 and TRBJ2-3; D possibly corresponds to TRBD2 (5 bases). Germline V gene sequence: CDR1 LNHDA, CDR2 SQIVND (reference sequence). Trimming left V 5 bases short and J 0 bases short, with 15 bases between. The CDR3 totals 16 residues. The CDR3 loop reads CASSPKARTSTDTQYF. CDR3 bases: TGTGCCAGTAGTCCCAAGGCCAGGACTAGCACAGATACGCAGTATTTT.